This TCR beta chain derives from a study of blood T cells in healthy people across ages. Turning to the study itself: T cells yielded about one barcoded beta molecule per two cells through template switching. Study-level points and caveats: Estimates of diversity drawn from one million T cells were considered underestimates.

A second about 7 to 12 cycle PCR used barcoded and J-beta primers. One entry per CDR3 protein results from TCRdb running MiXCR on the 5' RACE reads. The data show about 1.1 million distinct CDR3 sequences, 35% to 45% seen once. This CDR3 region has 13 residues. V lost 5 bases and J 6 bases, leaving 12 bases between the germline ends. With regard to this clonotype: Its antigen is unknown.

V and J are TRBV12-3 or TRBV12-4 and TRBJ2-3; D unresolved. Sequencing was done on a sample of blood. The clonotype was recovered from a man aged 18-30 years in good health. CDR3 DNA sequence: TGTGCCAGCAGTCCCCAAACCCCTGATACGCAGTATTTT. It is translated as CASSPQTPDTQYF.